The next 24 T cell receptor beta chains were all read from a single sample in a study of yellow fever vaccine responses in identical twins. TCRdb used MiXCR to reprocess the RT-PCR reads, holding one entry per CDR3 protein. The data hold some 4,700 distinct CDR3 sequences, with around 92% observed a single time. Specimen: T cells from blood (PBMCs), unsorted or a sorted subset (not recorded which), collected before or after yellow fever vaccination (not recorded which). These TCRs come from a woman under 30 who received the yellow fever vaccine.

The J gene is TRBJ2-1, the V gene TRBV11-3; 7 bases map to TRBD2. Per the germline V gene, CDR1 is SGHNT and CDR2 is YENEEA. J gave up 5 bases and V 1 base, and 2 bases lay outside the gene matches. The CDR3 sequence is 14 residues long. The CDR3 spells CASSLVLADNEQFF. The CDR3 coding sequence is TGTGCCAGCAGCTTAGTTCTAGCGGACAATGAGCAGTTCTTC.

In this sample, this clonotype turned up once. The CDR3 DNA sequence: TGTGCCAGCAGCCCACAGAGTACAGGGTCCTACGAGCAGTACTTC. The encoded protein is CASSPQSTGSYEQYF. The V call is TRBV4-2, the J call TRBJ2-7, with TRBD1 as a possible D gene (6 bases). The germline CDR1 and CDR2 sequences are LGHNA and YNFKEQ. This CDR3 contains 15 residues. The V and J ends lost 4 bases and 1 base respectively, with 14 bases between them.

This clonotype was recorded only once. The rearrangement uses TRBV7-6 and TRBJ1-1; D possibly corresponds to TRBD1 (5 bases). From germline, CDR1 is SGHVS and CDR2 FNYEAQ. Trimming left V 4 bases short and J 8 bases short, with 17 bases between. This CDR3 is 14 amino acids long. Written as DNA, the CDR3 is TGTGCCAGCAGCTCCGGGGAAGGGGCGGCGGAAGCTTTCTTT. Its translation is CASSSGEGAAEAFF.

This clonotype was seen a few times. The chain employs TRBV4-1 and TRBJ1-6, with a tentative D call TRBD1 (5 bases). This CDR3 is built from 13 residues. Germline V gives CDR1 MGHRA, CDR2 YSYEKL. V was clipped by 1 base and J by 9 bases, with 7 bases between them. The CDR3 DNA is TGCGCCAGCAGCCAAGTTCAGGGTTCACCCCTCCACTTT. The encoded protein is CASSQVQGSPLHF.

The chain carries TRBV11-1 and TRBJ2-3; weak D call: TRBD1 (6 bases). The CDR3 has 14 amino acids. Per the germline V gene, CDR1 is SGHAT and CDR2 is FQDESV (reference sequence). V was cut by 5 bases and J by 1 base, with 10 bases left in between. In DNA form, the CDR3 reads TGTGCCAGCAGCGGGGGCCCGGGCACAGATACGCAGTATTTT. This sequence encodes CASSGGPGTDTQYF.

The chain uses TRBV4-1 and TRBJ1-2; the D gene is possibly TRBD1 (6 bases). The CDR3 is 14 amino acids. Trimming removed 4 bases at V and 3 bases at J, with 12 bases between. CDR1 is MGHRA and CDR2 is YSYEKL in the germline V gene. CDR3 DNA sequence: TGCGCCAGCAGCCTTGTAGGGGGTGACTATGGCTACACCTTC. Encoded protein: CASSLVGGDYGYTF.

The V and J genes are TRBV5-1 and TRBJ2-3; D is unclear. Trimming cost V 3 bases and J 1 base, with 6 bases left between them. The CDR3 covers 13 residues. The germline gives CDR1 SGHRS, CDR2 YFSETQ. The CDR3 sequence: CASSSPGTDTQYF. Here the CDR3 DNA reads TGCGCCAGCAGCTCCCCAGGCACAGATACGCAGTATTTT.

This clonotype has just one count. The gene calls are TRBV13 and TRBJ2-7; 7 nucleotides match TRBD1. The trim removed 7 bases at V and 6 bases at J, leaving 15 bases unmatched. CDR3 length: 15 residues. CDR1 PRHDT and CDR2 FYEKMQ come from the germline V gene (reference sequence). CDR3: CASTFSTGMITEQYF. The CDR3, as DNA: TGTGCCAGCACCTTCTCGACAGGGATGATAACCGAGCAGTACTTC.

The rearrangement joins TRBV23-1 to TRBJ1-4; D perhaps matches TRBD1 (5 bases). TRBV23-1 falls under the ORF class, with uncertain function. The CDR3 is 13 amino acids. V was pared by 9 bases and J by 0 bases, with 8 bases between. The CDR3 region is CARGDPTNEKLFF. The DNA for the CDR3 is TGCGCCAGGGGGGACCCAACTAATGAAAAACTGTTTTTT.

This clonotype has more than one count but fewer than ten. The chain has TRBV10-3 and TRBJ1-4, with D maybe TRBD1 (6 bases). The V gene lost 4 bases and the J gene lost 0 bases, with 12 bases spanning the gap. Germline V gene data show CDR1 as ENHRY and CDR2 as SYGVKD. The CDR3 contains 16 residues. CDR3 DNA sequence: TGTGCCATCAGTGTAGGCAGGGGTGCAACTAATGAAAAACTGTTTTTT. Protein sequence: CAISVGRGATNEKLFF.

V gene TRBV19 combines with J gene TRBJ2-2; D may match TRBD1 or TRBD2 (5 bases each). Trimming removed 2 bases at V and 2 bases at J, with 12 bases between. Germline CDR1 LNHDA, CDR2 SQIVND (reference sequence). This CDR3 comprises 16 residues. CDR3 in amino acids: CASSIPQGANTGELFF. In DNA form, the CDR3 reads TGTGCCAGTAGTATACCTCAGGGAGCTAACACCGGGGAGCTGTTTTTT. Using reference TRBV19 and TRBJ2-2 for the parts outside the CDR3, the full variable domain is DGGITQSPKYLFRKEGQNVTLSCEQNLNHDAMYWYRQDPGQGLRLIYYSQIVNDFQKGDIAEGYSVSREKKESFPLTVTSAQKNPTAFYLCASSIPQGANTGELFFGEGSRLTVL.

The table lists this clonotype with a count of one. The rearrangement links TRBV28 to TRBJ1-2; perhaps TRBD1 as D (5 bases). The germline gives CDR1 MDHEN, CDR2 SYDVKM. This CDR3 region has 14 residues. Trimming cost V 1 base and J 4 bases, with 10 bases left between them. CDR3 in DNA: TGTGCCAGCAGTTTATCGGGGGGAAGCTATGGCTACACCTTC. Translated: CASSLSGGSYGYTF.

The chain combines TRBV11-1 with TRBJ1-6; D is undetermined. The CDR3 spans 13 residues. Per the germline V gene, CDR1 is SGHAT and CDR2 is FQDESV (reference sequence). V was clipped by 1 base and J by 10 bases, with 8 bases between them. CDR3 DNA: TGTGCCAGCAGCTTAGAGCTAAGGTCACCCCTCCACTTT. Translating gives CASSLELRSPLHF.

V is TRBV29-1 and J is TRBJ2-2, with D unclear. The CDR3 has 12 residues. Trimming pared 4 bases from V and 5 bases from J, leaving 8 bases between. The germline gives CDR1 SQVTM, CDR2 ANQGSEA. The CDR3 here is CSVAGLTGELFF. CDR3 DNA: TGCAGCGTTGCCGGATTAACCGGGGAGCTGTTTTTT.

This clonotype has just a few counts. The chain employs TRBV11-1 and TRBJ2-1; D gene ambiguous. Germline CDR1 and CDR2: SGHAT and FQDESV (reference sequence). V was clipped by 1 base and J by 14 bases, with 21 bases between them. The CDR3 sequence is 15 residues long. In DNA form, the CDR3 reads TGTGCCAGCAGCTTAGTGTCGGACGGACCTACATTGGAGTTCTTC. Its translation is CASSLVSDGPTLEFF.

The chain is built from TRBV2 and TRBJ1-5, with D possibly matching TRBD1 (6 bases). This CDR3 spans 13 amino acids. The V end was cut by 3 bases, the J end by 5 bases, with 8 bases between. Germline lookup yields CDR1 SNHLY and CDR2 FYNNEI. CDR3 nucleotides: TGTGCCAGCAGTGAGGACAGTTATCAGCCCCAGCATTTT. It translates to CASSEDSYQPQHF.

Here the CDR3 DNA reads TGCAGCGTTGCGGGACTAGCGAACAATGAGCAGTTCTTC. It translates to CSVAGLANNEQFF. This chain links TRBV29-1 with TRBJ2-1, with TRBD2 matching over 10 bases. The CDR3 totals 13 residues. Germline trimming cut 4 bases from V and 5 bases from J; bases unmatched to any gene: 2. Germline V gene sequence: CDR1 SQVTM, CDR2 ANQGSEA.

The CDR3 is CASSLQGNTVVGELFF. The CDR3 region has the DNA TGTGCCAGCAGCTTACAGGGGAATACCGTCGTCGGGGAGCTGTTTTTT. V gene TRBV11-3 combines with J gene TRBJ2-2; TRBD1 might be the D (6 bases). The germline V and J ends were trimmed by 2 bases and 7 bases, with 17 bases remaining between them. The CDR3 runs 16 residues. Germline lookup yields CDR1 SGHNT and CDR2 YENEEA.

The chain combines TRBV14 with TRBJ1-5; the D is unclear. CDR3 length equals 17 residues. V lost 1 base and J 0 bases, leaving 13 bases between the germline ends. Germline-derived CDR1 and CDR2 are SGHDN and FVKESK. CDR3 sequence: CASSQVVRSLSNQPQHF. The CDR3 DNA reads as TGTGCCAGCAGCCAAGTCGTGCGCAGTCTTAGCAATCAGCCCCAGCATTTT.

The chain links TRBV15 to TRBJ2-5; D gene uncertain. The CDR3 has 13 residues. V shed 2 bases and J shed 4 bases, with 8 bases lying between them. Per germline, CDR1 LNHNV and CDR2 YYDKDF (reference sequence). The CDR3 region is CATSRQKRETQYF. CDR3 nucleotide sequence: TGTGCCACCAGCAGACAGAAGAGAGAGACCCAGTACTTC.

The rearrangement links TRBV24-1 to TRBJ1-2; a possible D gene is TRBD1 (6 bases). The CDR3 extends over 11 amino acids. Per the germline V gene, CDR1 is KGHDR and CDR2 is SFDVKD. Trimming pared 12 bases from V and 8 bases from J, leaving 15 bases between. The CDR3 DNA is TGTGCCTCGGAGGGGGTGGGCGGCTACACCTTC. Its translation: CASEGVGGYTF.

The V call is TRBV4-3, the J call TRBJ2-7; D remains unclear. Germline CDR1 and CDR2: LGHNA and YSLEER. CDR3 size: 17 residues. Trimming took off 1 base at V and 7 bases at J, with 23 bases between the two ends. The CDR3 loop is CASSQVIRSGPSGEQYF. The CDR3 DNA sequence: TGCGCCAGCAGCCAAGTTATCAGGTCCGGGCCCTCCGGGGAGCAGTACTTC.

The V and J genes are TRBV11-3 and TRBJ2-1; 12 nucleotides agree with TRBD2. From germline, CDR1 is SGHNT and CDR2 YENEEA. The CDR3 runs to 17 residues. Trimming removed 5 bases from V and 4 bases from J; junction bases left unmatched: 9. The CDR3, as DNA: TGTGCCAGCAGCGCCGTGGGACTAGCGGGTCAATACAATGAGCAGTTCTTC. This codes for CASSAVGLAGQYNEQFF.

The genes are TRBV18 and TRBJ2-3; unclear D gene. V lost 2 bases and J 3 bases, leaving 6 bases between the germline ends. This CDR3 region has 13 residues. Germline CDR1 KGHSH, CDR2 LQKENI. The CDR3 loop reads CASSPYKTDTQYF. DNA for the CDR3: TGTGCCAGCTCACCATATAAGACAGATACGCAGTATTTT.